This TCR beta chain was identified in a study of cytomegalovirus exposure and HLA in healthy donors. The study, taken as a whole, reports: Per published accounts, TCR beta sequences correctly predicted the HLA-A and HLA-B alleles of most subjects. In a later analysis, TCR association rates varied by HLA locus: DRB1 most, HLA-C fewest. The classifier reportedly diagnosed cytomegalovirus status with high specificity and sensitivity.

Deletions cut 0 bases from V and 4 bases from J, with 9 bases between. The CDR3 covers 14 residues. CDR1 and CDR2 from the germline V gene are SGHAT and FQNNGV. PCR involved 60 Vbeta and 13 Jbeta primers. Repertoires were generated with immunoSEQ multiplex PCR, while TCRdb's copy carries only in-frame clones and drops some. The repertoire includes about 86,000 clones, around 75% of them detected once, and approximately 15% sits in the top ten. The sample holds a few counts of this clone. Its target is unknown. This TCR derives from a woman aged 40 to 55 in good health and CMV-seropositive. V usage is TRBV11-2 and J usage is TRBJ2-5; D gene uncertain. Sequenced sample: PBMCs. The CDR3 bases are TGTGCCAGCAGCTTAGACCCTAGAAGAGAGACCCAGTACTTC. Translation: CASSLDPRRETQYF.